One and the same sample provided the 25 T cell receptor beta chains below, sequenced in a study of OX40 agonist ivuxolimab in advanced cancers. Sequencing was performed with immunoSEQ multiplex PCR; in TCRdb, only in-frame clones are kept and a portion is missing. The profile shows around 40,000 clones, 83% of them singletons. The sequenced sample was CD4+ or CD8+ T cells sorted from blood, obtained in a trial of the OX40 agonist ivuxolimab. Every receptor here comes from an adult with an advanced solid tumor such as melanoma, head and neck, liver or kidney cancer.

The DNA for the CDR3 is TGTGCCAGCAGTCCGGGACTGAATTCACCCCTCCACTTT. Translating it yields CASSPGLNSPLHF. The genes are TRBV27 and TRBJ1-6; D is perhaps TRBD1 (5 bases). The CDR3 length is 13 residues. V shed 5 bases and J shed 7 bases, with 9 bases lying between them. In germline, CDR1 is MNHEY, CDR2 SMNVEV (reference sequence).

About this clone: Germline and junction disagree at one end, which may indicate a read error. The rearrangement links TRBV7-9 to TRBJ1-5; D ambiguous. Germline CDR1 SEHNR, CDR2 FQNEAQ (reference sequence). This CDR3 contains 14 residues. CDR3 amino acids: CAGSLSVGNQPQHF. DNA of the CDR3: TGTGCCGGCAGCTTGAGTGTCGGCAATCAGCCCCAGCATTTT.

The chain recombines TRBV10-3 with TRBJ2-5; D possibly uses TRBD1 or TRBD2 (5 bases each). CDR1 is ENHRY and CDR2 is SYGVKD in the germline V gene. The CDR3 totals 15 residues. V was shortened by 0 bases and J by 0 bases, with 8 bases between the two germline ends. The CDR3 sequence: CAISESGENQETQYF. The CDR3 DNA is TGTGCCATCAGTGAGTCGGGGGAGAACCAAGAGACCCAGTACTTC.

The chain couples TRBV7-2 to TRBJ2-3; 15 bases line up with TRBD2. The CDR3 has 18 residues. Per the germline V gene, CDR1 is SGHTA and CDR2 is FQGNSA. V shed 1 base and J 5 bases; nucleotides not matched to a gene: 7. CDR3 nucleotides: TGTGCCAGCAGCTTAGTATGGACTAGCGGGGGGGCGGGAGATACGCAGTATTTT. Its translation is CASSLVWTSGGAGDTQYF.

The gene calls are TRBV19 and TRBJ2-2; no definite D call. The CDR3 is made up of 13 amino acids. V lost 8 bases and J 4 bases, leaving 11 bases between the germline ends. The germline V gene encodes CDR1 LNHDA and CDR2 SQIVND (reference sequence). CDR3 amino acids: CASWALSTGELFF. The CDR3 coding sequence is TGTGCCAGTTGGGCCTTGAGCACCGGGGAGCTGTTTTTT.

The gene calls are TRBV5-4 and TRBJ1-2; 9 bases are a match to TRBD1. Germline V gives CDR1 SGHNT, CDR2 YYREEE (reference sequence). V lost 0 bases, J lost 2 bases, and 2 bases stayed unmatched. There are 15 residues in the CDR3. The CDR3 sequence: CASSLVQGANYGYTF. Written as DNA, the CDR3 is TGTGCCAGCAGCTTGGTACAGGGGGCGAACTATGGCTACACCTTC.

The chain carries TRBV11-2 and TRBJ1-1; TRBD1 is a possible D gene (6 bases). The CDR3 loop spans 14 amino acids. V lost 5 bases and J lost 0, with 10 bases in between. The germline V gene has CDR1 SGHAT and CDR2 FQNNGV. CDR3 loop: CASSPGGLNTEAFF. The CDR3 DNA reads as TGTGCCAGCAGCCCCGGGGGGCTGAACACTGAAGCTTTCTTT.

This sequence joins TRBV19 and TRBJ1-6; D remains unclear. Per germline, CDR1 LNHDA and CDR2 SQIVND (reference sequence). The CDR3 length is 13 residues. Trimming shortened V by 1 base and J by 6 bases, and 4 bases separated the two germline ends. The CDR3 sequence is CASSIALNSPLHF. CDR3 DNA: TGTGCCAGTAGTATAGCCCTTAATTCACCCCTCCACTTT.

The table lists this clone with a few counts. The rearrangement uses TRBV7-8 and TRBJ2-3, with D maybe TRBD1 (5 bases). The CDR3 extends over 14 amino acids. Germline assignment: CDR1 SGHVS and CDR2 FQNEAQ. Trimming stripped 2 bases from V and 1 base from J, with 7 bases between. DNA of the CDR3: TGTGCCAGCAGCTTACTAGGGGGCACAGATACGCAGTATTTT. It translates to CASSLLGGTDTQYF. Full variable domain (rest looked up from reference TRBV7-8 and TRBJ2-3): GAGVSQSPRYKVAKRGQDVALRCDPISGHVSLFWYQQALGQGPEFLTYFQNEAQLDKSGLPSDRFFAERPEGSVSTLKIQRTQQEDSAVYLCASSLLGGTDTQYFGPGTRLTVL.

The chain carries TRBV21-1 and TRBJ1-1. TRBV21-1 is a listed pseudogene. The CDR3 consists of 16 residues. CDR3 loop: CASSTPPGGLGGEAFF. CDR3 nucleotides: TGTGCCAGCAGCACGCCTCCCGGGGGCTTAGGGGGTGAAGCTTTCTTT.

The table lists this clone with a count of one. V gene TRBV7-7 combines with J gene TRBJ2-7; D is unresolved. CDR1 and CDR2 from the germline V gene are SSHAT and FNYEAQ (reference sequence). The CDR3 spans 13 residues. V was shortened by 5 bases and J by 6 bases, with 14 bases between the two germline ends. CDR3 coding DNA: TGTGCCAGCAGCCCAGAAGGCCGTATCGAGCAGTACTTC. It codes for CASSPEGRIEQYF.

This clone occurred once. The chain carries TRBV11-3 and TRBJ2-2; D is perhaps TRBD1 or TRBD2 (5 bases each). V dropped 6 bases and J dropped 6 bases, with 11 bases sitting between them. Germline loops: CDR1 SGHNT, CDR2 YENEEA. This CDR3 spans 13 amino acids. The CDR3 bases are TGTGCCAGCAGTCTTCTGGGGGCCGGGGAGCTGTTTTTT. It yields the protein CASSLLGAGELFF.

This clone came up once. The chain carries TRBV14 and TRBJ2-1; D may be TRBD2 (7 bases). This CDR3 contains 15 residues. CDR1 and CDR2 from the germline V gene are SGHDN and FVKESK. The V gene lost 1 base and the J gene lost 7 bases, with 14 bases spanning the gap. The CDR3 nucleotides are TGTGCCAGCAGCCAAGGAGGCCGGGGGGCAAATGAGCAGTTCTTC. Translating gives CASSQGGRGANEQFF. Based on the CDR3 plus reference TRBV14 and TRBJ2-1, the full variable domain is EAGVTQFPSHSVIEKGQTVTLRCDPISGHDNLYWYRRVMGKEIKFLLHFVKESKQDESGMPNNRFLAERTGGTYSTLKVQPAELEDSGVYFCASSQGGRGANEQFFGPGTRLTVL.

The V and J genes are TRBV19 and TRBJ2-2; 10 bases map to TRBD1. Germline trimming cut 5 bases from V and 6 bases from J; bases unmatched to any gene: 12. Per the germline V gene, CDR1 is LNHDA and CDR2 is SQIVND (reference sequence). The CDR3 extends over 17 amino acids. The CDR3 coding sequence is TGTGCCAGTAGTGGTGCTTTGAGACAGGGGGCCGCCGGGGAGCTGTTTTTT. Translation: CASSGALRQGAAGELFF.

The rearrangement links TRBV14 to TRBJ2-2, with a tentative D call TRBD1 (5 bases). The V and J ends lost 0 bases and 9 bases respectively, with 8 bases between them. The CDR3 spans 13 residues. The germline CDR1 and CDR2 sequences are SGHDN and FVKESK. Here the CDR3 reads CASSQDWGWELFF. The CDR3 nucleotides read TGTGCCAGCAGCCAAGATTGGGGCTGGGAGCTGTTTTTT. Complete variable domain (other parts from reference TRBV14 and TRBJ2-2): EAGVTQFPSHSVIEKGQTVTLRCDPISGHDNLYWYRRVMGKEIKFLLHFVKESKQDESGMPNNRFLAERTGGTYSTLKVQPAELEDSGVYFCASSQDWGWELFFGEGSRLTVL.

This chain links TRBV6-6 with TRBJ2-1; 10 nucleotides agree with TRBD1. This CDR3 spans 16 amino acids. Germline values: CDR1 MNHNY, CDR2 SVGAGI (reference sequence). V was pared by 2 bases and J by 7 bases, with 8 bases of the junction left unmatched. CDR3 sequence reads: CASSYPDRGSTNEQFF. The CDR3 DNA reads as TGTGCCAGCAGTTACCCGGACAGGGGGAGTACAAATGAGCAGTTCTTC.

The gene calls are TRBV9 and TRBJ2-5; 8 bases are shared with TRBD2. Germline V gene lookup returns CDR1 SGDLS and CDR2 YYNGEE. The CDR3 is made up of 16 amino acids. V lost 0 bases and J lost 1; bases outside the gene matches: 5. The CDR3 DNA is TGTGCCAGCAGCGTAGACACTAGCGGTACCCAAGAGACCCAGTACTTC. Translating gives CASSVDTSGTQETQYF.

The rearrangement joins TRBV4-1 to TRBJ1-1; D ambiguous. From germline, CDR1 is MGHRA and CDR2 YSYEKL. Trimming left V 1 base short and J 11 bases short, with 8 bases between. The CDR3 contains 11 residues. The CDR3 nucleotides are TGCGCCAGCAGCCAAGGACTCGGGGCTTTCTTT. It encodes CASSQGLGAFF.

Points on this clone: At one end the junction does not follow the germline gene, possibly because of a read error. The chain carries TRBV6-5 and TRBJ1-5, with D unclear. Germline V CDR1 and CDR2: MNHEY, SVGAGI. The CDR3 runs 15 residues. The CDR3 protein is CAGSPRLEGNQPQHF. CDR3 DNA sequence: TGTGCCGGCAGCCCCAGGTTGGAGGGCAATCAGCCCCAGCATTTT.

This chain joins TRBV27 and TRBJ1-5, with D possibly matching TRBD1 (5 bases). The V gene's germline CDR1 is MNHEY and CDR2 SMNVEV (reference sequence). Trimming took off 5 bases at V and 3 bases at J, with 11 bases between the two ends. This CDR3 has 14 amino acids. Here the CDR3 DNA reads TGTGCCAGCAGTCCGCAAGGGGACAATCAGCCCCAGCATTTT. It specifies CASSPQGDNQPQHF.

This rearrangement joins TRBV4-1 to TRBJ1-5, with D possibly TRBD1 on 6 matching bases. V lost 3 bases, J lost 10 bases, and 16 bases lay in between. Germline V gene data show CDR1 as MGHRA and CDR2 as YSYEKL. This CDR3 has 14 amino acids. The CDR3 sequence is CASSHGTRGEPQHF. The CDR3 DNA follows: TGCGCCAGCAGCCATGGGACACGAGGTGAACCCCAGCATTTT.

A note on this clone: Compared with germline, one end of the junction differs, possibly owing to a read error. The CDR3: CASSLGAGVTRF. In nucleotides, the CDR3 is TGTGCCAGCAGCTTAGGAGCGGGGGTTACCAGATTT. V usage is TRBV7-6 and J usage is TRBJ2-3; TRBD2 aligns across 8 bases. The CDR3 is 12 amino acids. Germline-derived CDR1 and CDR2 are SGHVS and FNYEAQ.

The chain employs TRBV9 and TRBJ2-7; 8 nucleotides line up with TRBD2. The J segment lost 6 bases and the V segment lost 0 bases, leaving 8 bases of the junction unmatched. The CDR3 contains 15 residues. The V gene's germline CDR1 is SGDLS and CDR2 YYNGEE. The CDR3 loop reads CASSVEAGGPVEQYF. The CDR3 DNA reads as TGTGCCAGCAGCGTAGAGGCGGGGGGTCCCGTCGAGCAGTACTTC.

The rearrangement joins TRBV28 to TRBJ2-1; D remains ambiguous. CDR3 size: 13 residues. The germline V gene has CDR1 MDHEN and CDR2 SYDVKM. V gave up 2 bases and J gave up 5 bases, with 7 bases separating them. CDR3 coding DNA: TGTGCCAGCAGTTTAATGGCAGACAATGAGCAGTTCTTC. The encoded protein is CASSLMADNEQFF.

V is TRBV9 and J is TRBJ1-2, with 7 bases lining up with TRBD1. Germline CDR1 and CDR2: SGDLS and YYNGEE. With 4 bases clipped from V and 0 bases from J, the junction kept 6 bases outside the gene matches. The CDR3 runs to 15 residues. CDR3 sequence reads: CASSLVQGANYGYTF. As DNA, the CDR3 is TGTGCCAGCAGCCTAGTCCAGGGGGCTAACTATGGCTACACCTTC.